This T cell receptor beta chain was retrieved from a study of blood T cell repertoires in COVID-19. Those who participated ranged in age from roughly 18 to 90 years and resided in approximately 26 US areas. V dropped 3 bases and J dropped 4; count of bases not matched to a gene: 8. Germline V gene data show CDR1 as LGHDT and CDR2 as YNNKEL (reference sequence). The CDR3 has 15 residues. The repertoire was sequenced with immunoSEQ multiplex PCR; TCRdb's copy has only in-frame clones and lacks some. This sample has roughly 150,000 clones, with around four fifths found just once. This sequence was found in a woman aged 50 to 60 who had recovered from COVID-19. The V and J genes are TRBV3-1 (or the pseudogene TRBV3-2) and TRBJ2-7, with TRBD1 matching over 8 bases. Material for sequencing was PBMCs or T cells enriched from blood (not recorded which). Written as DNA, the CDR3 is TGTGCCAGCAGCCACCACGACAGGGGCGGGTACGAGCAGTACTTC. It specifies CASSHHDRGGYEQYF.